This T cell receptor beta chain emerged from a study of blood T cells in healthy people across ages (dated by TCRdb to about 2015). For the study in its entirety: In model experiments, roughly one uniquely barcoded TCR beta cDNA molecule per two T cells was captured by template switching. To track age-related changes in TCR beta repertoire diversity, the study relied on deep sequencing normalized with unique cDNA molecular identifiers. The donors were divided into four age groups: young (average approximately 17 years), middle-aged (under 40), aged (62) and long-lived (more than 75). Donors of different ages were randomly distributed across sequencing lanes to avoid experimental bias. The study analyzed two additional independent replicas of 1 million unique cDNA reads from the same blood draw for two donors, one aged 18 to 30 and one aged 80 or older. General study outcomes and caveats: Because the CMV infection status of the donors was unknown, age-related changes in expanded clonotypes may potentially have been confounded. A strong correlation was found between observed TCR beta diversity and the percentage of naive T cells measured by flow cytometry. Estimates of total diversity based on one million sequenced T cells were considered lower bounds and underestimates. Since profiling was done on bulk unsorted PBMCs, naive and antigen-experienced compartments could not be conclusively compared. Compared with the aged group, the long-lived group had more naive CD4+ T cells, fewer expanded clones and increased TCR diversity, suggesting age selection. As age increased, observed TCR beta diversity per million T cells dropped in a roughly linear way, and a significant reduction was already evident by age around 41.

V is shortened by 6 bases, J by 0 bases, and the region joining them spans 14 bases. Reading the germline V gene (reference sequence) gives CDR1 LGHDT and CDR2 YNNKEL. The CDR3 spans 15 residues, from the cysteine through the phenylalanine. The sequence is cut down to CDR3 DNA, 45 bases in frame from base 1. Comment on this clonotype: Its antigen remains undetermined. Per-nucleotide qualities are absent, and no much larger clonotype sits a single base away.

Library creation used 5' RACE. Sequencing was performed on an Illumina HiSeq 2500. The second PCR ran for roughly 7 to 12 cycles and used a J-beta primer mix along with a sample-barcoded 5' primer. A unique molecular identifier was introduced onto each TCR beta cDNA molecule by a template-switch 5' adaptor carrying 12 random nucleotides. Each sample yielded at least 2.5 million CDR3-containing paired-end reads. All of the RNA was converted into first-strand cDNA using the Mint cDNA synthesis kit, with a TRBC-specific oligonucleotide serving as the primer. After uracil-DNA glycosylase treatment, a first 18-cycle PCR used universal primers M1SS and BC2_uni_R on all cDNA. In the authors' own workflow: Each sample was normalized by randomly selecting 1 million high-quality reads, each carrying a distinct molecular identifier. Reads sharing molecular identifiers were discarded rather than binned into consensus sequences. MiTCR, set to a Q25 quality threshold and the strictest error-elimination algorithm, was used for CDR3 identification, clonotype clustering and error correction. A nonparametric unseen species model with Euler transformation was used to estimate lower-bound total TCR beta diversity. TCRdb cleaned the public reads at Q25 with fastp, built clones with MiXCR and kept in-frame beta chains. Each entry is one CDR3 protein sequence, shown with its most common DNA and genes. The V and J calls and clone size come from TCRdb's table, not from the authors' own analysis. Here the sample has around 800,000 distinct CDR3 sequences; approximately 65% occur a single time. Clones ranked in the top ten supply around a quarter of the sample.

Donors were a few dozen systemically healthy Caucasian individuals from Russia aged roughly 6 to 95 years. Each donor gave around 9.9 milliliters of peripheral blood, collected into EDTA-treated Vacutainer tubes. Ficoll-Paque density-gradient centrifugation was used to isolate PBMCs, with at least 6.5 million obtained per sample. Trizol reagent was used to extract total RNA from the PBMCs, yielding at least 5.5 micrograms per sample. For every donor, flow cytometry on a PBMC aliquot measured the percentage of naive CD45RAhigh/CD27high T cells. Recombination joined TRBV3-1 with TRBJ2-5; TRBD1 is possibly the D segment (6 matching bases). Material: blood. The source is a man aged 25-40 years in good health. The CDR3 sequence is CASSWTVLYQETQYF. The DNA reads TGTGCCAGCAGTTGGACAGTGCTTTACCAAGAGACCCAGTACTTC.